Given below is one TCR beta chain in context. Trimming left V 6 bases short and J 3 bases short, with 9 bases between. Germline V gives CDR1 LGHDT, CDR2 YNNKEL (reference sequence). This CDR3 region has 12 residues. This record belongs to a study of blood T cell repertoires in COVID-19. Cohorts were assigned according to the clinical history that participants reported. TCRdb's table, derived via immunoSEQ multiplex PCR, lists solely in-frame clones and lacks some. The table shows over 250,000 clones, with about 92% occurring only once. The origin of this receptor is a man in his 60s who had recovered from COVID-19. The sample comprised PBMCs or T cells enriched from blood (not recorded which). The V and J genes are TRBV3-1 (or the pseudogene TRBV3-2) and TRBJ2-7; D might be TRBD1 (6 bases). CDR3 protein: CASSRTDYEQYF. The CDR3 DNA reads TGTGCCAGCAGTAGGACAGACTACGAGCAGTACTTC.